Included here is one T cell receptor beta chain sequence, with context. The data derive from a study of blood T cell repertoires in COVID-19. Study at large: Acute-phase and convalescent COVID-19 samples originated in the United States, Italy and Spain. T cells, B-cell-depleted T cells, or PBMCs supplied cDNA or gDNA.

Germline assignment: CDR1 MNHEY and CDR2 SVGAGI. Losses at the gene ends were 2 bases for V and 0 bases for J; bases not matched to a gene: 5. The CDR3 consists of 16 residues. In the authors' workflow: Nucleated cell number was recorded as an estimate derived from reference gene primer amplification. The protocol was immunoSEQ multiplex PCR, while the TCRdb copy is restricted to in-frame clones and leaves out a portion. The DNA was the basis for D and trimming; V, J and clone size are from that table. The sample has under 200,000 clones, 79% seen once; the top ten hold 7.5% to 8.5%. The sample consisted of peripheral blood. The chain links TRBV6-5 to TRBJ2-3; TRBD1 matches at 7 bases. The origin of this receptor is a woman aged 60-70 years with COVID-19, enrolled during active disease. CDR3 in amino acids: CASSYGTESSTDTQYF. The CDR3, as DNA: TGTGCCAGCAGTTACGGGACAGAGTCTAGCACAGATACGCAGTATTTT.